This TCR beta chain comes out of a study of blood T cell repertoires in COVID-19. Study context: Sites across the United States, Italy and Spain contributed samples from acute and convalescent COVID-19. PBMCs, B-cell-depleted T cells, or T cells provided the cDNA or gDNA that made up the material.

Germline lookup yields CDR1 SGHNT and CDR2 YENEEA. The CDR3 covers 17 residues. With 0 bases removed from V and 1 base from J, the gap between germline ends came to 14 bases. As originally analysed: Quantification of nucleated cells was approximated via reference gene primer amplification. Assay used: immunoSEQ multiplex PCR; TCRdb lists only in-frame clones, some missing. The D gene and trimming were derived from the DNA, and the V and J assignments and clone size from that table. The data contain roughly 82,000 clones, roughly 91% of them seen just once; the ten biggest clones take up around 1%. This TCR was sampled from a woman between 50 and 59 years old in a cohort sampled during active COVID-19. Sequencing was done on a sample of peripheral blood. The V call is TRBV11-3, the J call TRBJ2-3; weak D call: TRBD1 (5 bases). CDR3 in amino acids: CASSLDEAGSRTDTQYF. As DNA, the CDR3 is TGTGCCAGCAGCTTAGATGAGGCAGGGTCGCGCACAGATACGCAGTATTTT. Combining the CDR3 with reference TRBV11-3 and TRBJ2-3 gives the whole variable domain EAGVVQSPRYKIIEKKQPVAFWCNPISGHNTLYWYLQNLGQGPELLIRYENEEAVDDSQLPKDRFSAERLKGVDSTLKIQPAELGDSAVYLCASSLDEAGSRTDTQYFGPGTRLTVL.